Listed below are T cell receptor beta chains from one sample, sequenced in a study of blood T cell repertoires in COVID-19. The protocol was immunoSEQ multiplex PCR, while the TCRdb copy is restricted to in-frame clones and leaves out a portion. Of about 350,000 clones in the sample, 85% to 90% are singletons; the top ten hold over 0.9%. What was sequenced was PBMCs or T cells enriched from blood (not recorded which). These receptors were collected from a woman aged 30 to 39 who had been exposed to COVID-19. The CDR3 runs from the conserved cysteine through the conserved F or W. D genes are given only for firm matches. Not every row has a clone size; where given, it reads once, few, many or a size class.

d_gene	abundance	v_gene	len	j_gene	CDR3nt	CDR3aa
NA	NA	TRBV11-2	15	TRBJ1-1	TGTGCCAGCAGCTTAGTCGGGGTCCCCTACACTGAAGCTTTCTTT	CASSLVGVPYTEAFF
NA	NA	TRBV19	16	TRBJ1-1	TGTGCCAGTAGTATACGGGGGGGATTCCCAACAACTGAAGCTTTCTTT	CASSIRGGFPTTEAFF
NA	few	TRBV3-1/TRBV3-2	14	TRBJ2-2	TGTGCCAGCAATTCGGAGGGCTTTTCCGGGGAGCTGTTTTTT	CASNSEGFSGELFF
NA	once	TRBV12-3/TRBV12-4	12	TRBJ2-7	TGTGCCAGCAGTTCATACATGTACGAGCAGTACTTC	CASSSYMYEQYF
TRBD1	once	TRBV10-3	16	TRBJ2-1	TGTGCCATCAGTGAGCCAACAGGGGGCGCGGGCAATGAGCAGTTCTTC	CAISEPTGGAGNEQFF
TRBD1	once	TRBV6-5	15	TRBJ1-1	TGTGCCAGCAGTTACTCGAGGGGGCATAACACTGAAGCTTTCTTT	CASSYSRGHNTEAFF
TRBD2	NA	TRBV6-5	15	TRBJ2-1	TGTGCCAGCAGTTACTCAAGCGGGAGTATGTATGAGCAGTTCTTC	CASSYSSGSMYEQFF
TRBD1	NA	TRBV19	14	TRBJ2-1	TGTGCCAGTAGTGGGACAGGGGTTACGGTTGAGCAGTTCTTC	CASSGTGVTVEQFF
NA	once	TRBV27	15	TRBJ1-6	TGTGCCAGCAGTACCCAGGGTGTCAATAATTCACCCCTCCACTTT	CASSTQGVNNSPLHF
NA	NA	TRBV4-2	17	TRBJ2-2	TGTGCCAGCACCCTTCTAGGGGGGGGACCCTACACCGGGGAGCTGTTTTTT	CASTLLGGGPYTGELFF